Here is one TCR beta chain with its context. This clonotype registers as medium-sized (0.01 to 0.1%) within its sample. Its antigen is unknown. No base quality values were provided; no much bigger clone lies one nucleotide off. The germline V gene gives CDR1 as SGDLS and CDR2 as YYNGEE. There are 15 amino acids in the CDR3, from cysteine to phenylalanine inclusive. Only the CDR3 DNA stays, 45 bases, in frame from base 1. Between the V and J ends, shortened by 5 bases and 1 base respectively, the junction contains 12 bases. This specimen belongs to a study of CD8 T cells in ankylosing spondylitis listed by TCRdb under 2017. About the full investigation: The study set out to find disease-linked TCR variants by profiling T cell receptor beta repertoires in ankylosing spondylitis patients and healthy donors. The whole study cohort included about a hundred healthy donors and around 25 ankylosing spondylitis patients. Peripheral blood was sampled, and synovial fluid was also collected from ankylosing spondylitis patients.

For sequencing, an Illumina HiSeq 2500 was employed. Quantitative 5'-RACE with molecular barcodes was used to prepare TCR beta libraries. From the authors' description of their analysis: Disease-linked TCR variants were identified with a new computational method built on a probabilistic model of VDJ rearrangement. TCRdb reprocessed the public reads (quality trimming at Q25 with fastp, clone calling with MiXCR) and kept in-frame beta chains. Each entry merges the rows of one CDR3 protein and shows their most common DNA and genes. V and J calls and clone size were set by TCRdb, not the authors. The sample table lists some 38,000 distinct CDR3 sequences, 3% of them with a count of one. The top ten clonotypes cover 2.5% to 3% of the sample. Here is what the overall study found, with its caveats: Some of the motif variants had been reported before in the synovial fluid and blood of reactive arthritis patients, a finding that suggests common disease-initiation mechanisms. In peripheral blood, the disease-linked clones were found at relatively low frequencies and had a CD8+ phenotype. Blood from ankylosing spondylitis patients appeared to be characterized by a TCR beta motif made up of under ten highly homologous amino acid variants. The disease-linked clones were reported to be significantly enriched in matched synovial fluid samples from ankylosing spondylitis patients.

Here the chain combines TRBV9 and TRBJ2-2; no D gene can be assigned with confidence. This TCR was recovered from a male donor with ankylosing spondylitis or in good health (not recorded which). The sample taken for sequencing was blood, either unsorted or a sorted T cell fraction (not recorded which). The DNA sequence follows: TGTGCCAGCAGTTCTTGGACGGGGAACACCGGGGAGCTGTTTTTT. Translated, this gives CASSSWTGNTGELFF.